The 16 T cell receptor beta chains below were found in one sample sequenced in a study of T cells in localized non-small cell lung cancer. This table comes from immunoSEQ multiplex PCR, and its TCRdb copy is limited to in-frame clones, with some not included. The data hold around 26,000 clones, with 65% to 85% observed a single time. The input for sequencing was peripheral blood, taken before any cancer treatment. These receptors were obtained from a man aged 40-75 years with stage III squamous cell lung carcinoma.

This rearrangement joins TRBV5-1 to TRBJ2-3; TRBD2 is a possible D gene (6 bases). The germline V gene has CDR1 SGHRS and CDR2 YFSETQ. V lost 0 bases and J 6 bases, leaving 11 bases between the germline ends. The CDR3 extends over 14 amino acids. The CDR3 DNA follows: TGCGCCAGCAGCTTGGGCGGGACGAGGGATACGCAGTATTTT. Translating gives CASSLGGTRDTQYF.

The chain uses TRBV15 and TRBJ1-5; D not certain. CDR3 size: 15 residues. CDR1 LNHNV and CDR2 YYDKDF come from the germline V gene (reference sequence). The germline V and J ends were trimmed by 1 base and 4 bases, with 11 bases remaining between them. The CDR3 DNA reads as TGTGCCACCAGCAGAGTGTTGGACCCAAATCAGCCCCAGCATTTT. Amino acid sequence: CATSRVLDPNQPQHF. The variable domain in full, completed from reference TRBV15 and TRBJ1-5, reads DAMVIQNPRYQVTQFGKPVTLSCSQTLNHNVMYWYQQKSSQAPKLLFHYYDKDFNNEADTPDNFQSRRPNTSFCFLDIRSPGLGDTAMYLCATSRVLDPNQPQHFGDGTRLSIL.

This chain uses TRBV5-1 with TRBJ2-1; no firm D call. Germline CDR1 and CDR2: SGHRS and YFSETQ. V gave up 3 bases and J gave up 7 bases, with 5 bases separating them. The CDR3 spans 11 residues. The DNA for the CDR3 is TGCGCCAGCAGCTCACTAAATGAGCAGTTCTTC. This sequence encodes CASSSLNEQFF.

The CDR3 DNA follows: TGTGCCAGCAGCGCCCGACTAGCGGGGAACAATGAGCAGTTCTTC. The encoded protein is CASSARLAGNNEQFF. The V gene is TRBV7-9, the J gene TRBJ2-1; the match to TRBD2 covers 11 bases. Losses at the gene ends were 5 bases for V and 5 bases for J; bases not matched to a gene: 5. This CDR3 contains 15 residues. Per germline, CDR1 SEHNR and CDR2 FQNEAQ (reference sequence).

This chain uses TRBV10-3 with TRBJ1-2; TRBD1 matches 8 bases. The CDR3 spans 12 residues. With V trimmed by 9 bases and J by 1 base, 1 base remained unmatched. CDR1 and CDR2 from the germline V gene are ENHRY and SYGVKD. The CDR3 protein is CAIGQGNYGYTF. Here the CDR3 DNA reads TGTGCCATAGGACAGGGTAACTATGGCTACACCTTC.

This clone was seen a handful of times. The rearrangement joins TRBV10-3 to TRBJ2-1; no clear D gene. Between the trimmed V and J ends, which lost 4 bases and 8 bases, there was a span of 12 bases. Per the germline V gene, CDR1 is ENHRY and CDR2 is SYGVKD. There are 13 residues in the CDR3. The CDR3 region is CAISGTLRDEQFF. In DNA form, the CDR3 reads TGTGCCATCAGTGGAACCCTTCGGGATGAGCAGTTCTTC.

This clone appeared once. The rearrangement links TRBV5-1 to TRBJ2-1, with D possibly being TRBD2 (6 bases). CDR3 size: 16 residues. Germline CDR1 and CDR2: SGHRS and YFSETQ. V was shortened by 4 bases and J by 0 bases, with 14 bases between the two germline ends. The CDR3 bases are TGCGCCAGCAGCCAGGGATCCGGGAGCTCCTACAATGAGCAGTTCTTC. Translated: CASSQGSGSSYNEQFF.

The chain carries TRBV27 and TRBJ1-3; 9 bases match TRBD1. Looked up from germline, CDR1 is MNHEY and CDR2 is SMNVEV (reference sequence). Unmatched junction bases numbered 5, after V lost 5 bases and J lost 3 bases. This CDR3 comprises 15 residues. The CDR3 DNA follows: TGTGCCAGCAGTAAGGGACAGGGCCTTGGAAACACCATATATTTT. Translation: CASSKGQGLGNTIYF.

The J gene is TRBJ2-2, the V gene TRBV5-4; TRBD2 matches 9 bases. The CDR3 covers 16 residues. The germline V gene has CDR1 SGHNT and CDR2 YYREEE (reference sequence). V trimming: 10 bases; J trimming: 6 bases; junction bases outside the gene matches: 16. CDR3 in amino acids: CAAQWVAGDHAGELFF. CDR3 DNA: TGTGCCGCCCAGTGGGTAGCGGGAGATCACGCCGGGGAGCTGTTTTTT.

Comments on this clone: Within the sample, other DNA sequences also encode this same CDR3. CDR3 region: CSAREETQYF. The CDR3, as DNA: TGCAGTGCCAGGGAAGAGACCCAGTACTTC. The rearrangement links TRBV20-1 to TRBJ2-5; the D gene is possibly TRBD1 (5 bases). Germline CDR1 is DFQATT and CDR2 is SNEGSKA (reference sequence). CDR3 size: 10 residues. Trimming stripped 6 bases from V and 3 bases from J, with 5 bases between.

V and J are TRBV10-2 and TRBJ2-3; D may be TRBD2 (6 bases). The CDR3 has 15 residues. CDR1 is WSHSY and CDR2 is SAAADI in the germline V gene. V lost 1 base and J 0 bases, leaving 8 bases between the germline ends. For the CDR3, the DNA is TGCGCCAGCAGTGAGTTGGCGGGGAGCACAGATACGCAGTATTTT. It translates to CASSELAGSTDTQYF.

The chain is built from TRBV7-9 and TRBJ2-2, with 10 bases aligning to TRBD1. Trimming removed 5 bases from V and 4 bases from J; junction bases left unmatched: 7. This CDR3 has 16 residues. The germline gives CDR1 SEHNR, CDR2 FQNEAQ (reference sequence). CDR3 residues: CASSIGQGVSTGELFF. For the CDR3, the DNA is TGTGCCAGCAGCATAGGACAGGGGGTTAGCACCGGGGAGCTGTTTTTT.

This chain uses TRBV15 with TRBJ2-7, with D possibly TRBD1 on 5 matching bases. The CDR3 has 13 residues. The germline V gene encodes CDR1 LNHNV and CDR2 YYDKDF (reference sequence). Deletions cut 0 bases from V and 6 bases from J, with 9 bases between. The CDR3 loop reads CATSRDRASEQYF. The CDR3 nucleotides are TGTGCCACCAGCAGAGACAGGGCCTCCGAGCAGTACTTC.

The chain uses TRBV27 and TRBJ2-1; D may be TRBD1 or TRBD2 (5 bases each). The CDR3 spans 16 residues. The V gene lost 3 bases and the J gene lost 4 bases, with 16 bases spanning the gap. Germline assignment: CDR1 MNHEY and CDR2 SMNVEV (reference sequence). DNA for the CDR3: TGTGCCAGCAGTTTCGGGGCTTTCGACGGGTACAATGAGCAGTTCTTC. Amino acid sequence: CASSFGAFDGYNEQFF.

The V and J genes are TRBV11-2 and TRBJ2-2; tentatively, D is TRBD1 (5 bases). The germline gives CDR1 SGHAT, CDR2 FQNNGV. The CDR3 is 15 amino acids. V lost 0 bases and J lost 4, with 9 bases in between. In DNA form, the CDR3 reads TGTGCCAGCAGCTTAGAGGCAGGGTTCACCGGGGAGCTGTTTTTT. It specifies CASSLEAGFTGELFF.

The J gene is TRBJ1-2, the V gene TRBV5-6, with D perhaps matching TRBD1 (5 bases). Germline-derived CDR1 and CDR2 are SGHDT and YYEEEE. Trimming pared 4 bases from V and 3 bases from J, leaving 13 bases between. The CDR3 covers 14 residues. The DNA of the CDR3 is TGTGCCAGCAGCCTCGTTGACAGAGACTATGGCTACACCTTC. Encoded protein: CASSLVDRDYGYTF.